This T cell receptor (beta chain) was recovered during a study of OX40 agonist ivuxolimab in advanced cancers. Study summary: With ivuxolimab, an agonistic anti-OX40 (CD134) antibody, patients were treated.

The CDR3 consists of 14 residues. The germline CDR1 and CDR2 sequences are SGDLS and YYNGEE. The V and J ends lost 4 bases and 5 bases, in that order; junction bases with no gene match: 8. Repertoires were generated with immunoSEQ multiplex PCR, while TCRdb's copy carries only in-frame clones and drops some. The table includes around 98,000 clones, 87% detected once. Sampling of blood occurred at baseline, cycle 4 day 1, and cycle 7 day 1. The chain carries TRBV9 and TRBJ2-7; 8 bases align to TRBD1. The sequence was collected from an adult with an advanced solid tumor such as melanoma, head and neck, liver or kidney cancer. Sequences were derived from CD4+ or CD8+ T cells sorted from blood, sampled in a trial of the OX40 agonist ivuxolimab. The CDR3 spells CASSRQGAFNEQYF. The CDR3 region has the DNA TGTGCCAGCAGCCGCCAGGGGGCGTTTAACGAGCAGTACTTC.